The sequence of this T cell receptor beta chain was determined in a study of Tregs in tolerant kidney transplant recipients. A remark on this clone: Its specificity is unknown.

Study results and limitations: Few patients were studied, so findings need validation in larger groups. In tolerant patients, donor-specific Tregs outgrew total Tregs, suggesting antigen-driven expansion. This study did not directly address biological reproducibility.

Recipients received nonmyeloablative bone marrow transplants from related graft donors, with transient mixed chimerism. Method: immunoSEQ multiplex PCR; TCRdb's copy keeps in-frame clones and lacks some. The table lists 81,000 or so clones, 91% of them singletons, with around 1.6% in the top ten. Germline V gives CDR1 MNHNS, CDR2 SASEGT. V was clipped by 6 bases and J by 4 bases; unmatched bases: 7. The CDR3 extends over 14 amino acids. This TCR was sampled from a human patient who received a combined kidney and bone marrow transplant. Some of these T cells may belong to the graft donor. This specimen was CD4+ T cells from blood (PBMCs), taken 24 months after the transplant. V usage is TRBV6-1 and J usage is TRBJ2-3, with 7 bases that match TRBD1. CDR3 nucleotides: TGTGCCAGCAGGACAACAGGGGAGTCAGATACGCAGTATTTT. It specifies CASRTTGESDTQYF.